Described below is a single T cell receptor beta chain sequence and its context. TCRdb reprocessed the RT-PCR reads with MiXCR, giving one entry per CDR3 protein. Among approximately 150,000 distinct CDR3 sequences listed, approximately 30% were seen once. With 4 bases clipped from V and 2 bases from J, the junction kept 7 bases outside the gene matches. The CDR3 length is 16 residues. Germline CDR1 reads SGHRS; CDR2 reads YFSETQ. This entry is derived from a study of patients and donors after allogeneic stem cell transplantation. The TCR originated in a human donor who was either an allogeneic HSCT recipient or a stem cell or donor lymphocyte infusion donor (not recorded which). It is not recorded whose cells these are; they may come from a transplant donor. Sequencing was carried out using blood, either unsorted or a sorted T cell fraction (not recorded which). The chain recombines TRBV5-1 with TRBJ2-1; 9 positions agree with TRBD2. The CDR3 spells CASSPVAGATYNEQFF. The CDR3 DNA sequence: TGCGCCAGCAGCCCCGTAGCGGGAGCGACCTACAATGAGCAGTTCTTC.